This TCR beta chain was recorded in a study of blood T cell repertoires in COVID-19. On the study more broadly: The analysed material was cDNA or gDNA that came from T cells, B-cell-depleted T cells, or PBMCs.

Assay: immunoSEQ multiplex PCR; the TCRdb copy retains only in-frame clones and omits some. The data show about 220,000 clones, with 65% to 85% seen just once and 3% to 3.5% held by the top ten. Donors were grouped by their self-reported clinical history. Symptom resolution, clearance, or two negative PCRs marked the recovered donors of Cohort 3. Germline V gene sequence: CDR1 SQVTM, CDR2 ANQGSEA. CDR3 size: 13 residues. V was pared by 7 bases and J by 3 bases, with 12 bases between. The material sequenced was PBMCs or T cells enriched from blood (not recorded which). The clonotype originates from a woman aged 55-75 years who had recovered from COVID-19. V usage is TRBV29-1 and J usage is TRBJ2-2, with D tentatively TRBD1 (6 bases). This CDR3 reads CSANRVYTGELFF. CDR3 bases: TGCAGCGCCAACAGGGTATACACCGGGGAGCTGTTTTTT.